These 28 T cell receptor beta chains came from one sample sequenced in a study of shared clonotypes between healthy human individuals. In the naive CD8 group, cells lacked CD45RO and were positively selected for CCR7, so terminally differentiated effector memory CD45RA+ cells were left out. Only in-frame clones appear in the TCRdb table, and some are missing; sequencing was by immunoSEQ multiplex PCR. The sample carries roughly 2,000,000 clones, around 96% recorded once. The sample consisted of naive CD8+ T cells sorted from blood. The receptors were sampled from a man between 18 and 35 years old in good health.

This rearrangement joins TRBV4-1 to TRBJ2-7; 7 bases line up with TRBD2. CDR1 and CDR2 from the germline V gene are MGHRA and YSYEKL. The junction had 6 bases not matched to a gene; V was cut back by 1 base and J by 3 bases. The CDR3 runs 15 residues. CDR3 residues: CASSQATGGVYEQYF. CDR3 in DNA: TGCGCCAGCAGCCAAGCGACTGGGGGGGTCTACGAGCAGTACTTC.

Concerning this clone: The sample holds other DNA sequences that translate to the same CDR3. The CDR3 DNA follows: TGTGCCAGCAGCTTGTTTGGGACCGGGGAGCTGTTTTTT. Residues: CASSLFGTGELFF. The chain employs TRBV5-6 and TRBJ2-2; D call uncertain. The CDR3 contains 13 residues. V lost 1 base and J lost 5, with 6 bases in between. Per the germline V gene, CDR1 is SGHDT and CDR2 is YYEEEE.

This sequence joins TRBV2 and TRBJ1-6, with D unresolved. V lost 0 bases to trimming and J lost 5 bases, with 11 bases between them. There are 16 residues in the CDR3. Germline V gives CDR1 SNHLY, CDR2 FYNNEI. CDR3 region: CASSEAVGADNSPLHF. The CDR3 DNA follows: TGTGCCAGCAGTGAAGCAGTGGGCGCGGATAATTCACCCCTCCACTTT.

This clone is a singleton in its sample. The same CDR3 arises from other DNA sequences in this sample as well. The chain joins TRBV9 to TRBJ1-3; a weak D match, TRBD1 (6 bases). Germline loops: CDR1 SGDLS, CDR2 YYNGEE. This CDR3 contains 15 residues. With 4 bases removed from V and 0 bases from J, the gap between germline ends came to 11 bases. The CDR3 is CASSRGGFSGNTIYF. CDR3 bases: TGTGCCAGCAGCCGAGGGGGTTTCTCTGGAAACACCATATATTTT.

As regards this clone: The same CDR3 also results from other DNA sequences found in this sample. The CDR3 DNA is TGCGCCAGCAGCTTCGGGGGCACCTACGAGCAGTACTTC. This translates into CASSFGGTYEQYF. This rearrangement joins TRBV5-1 to TRBJ2-7; D is tentatively TRBD1 or TRBD2 (6 bases each). CDR1 and CDR2 from the germline V gene are SGHRS and YFSETQ. V lost 2 bases and J 2 bases, leaving 8 bases between the germline ends. The CDR3 loop spans 13 amino acids.

This chain joins TRBV7-8 and TRBJ2-2; D remains unclear. Germline CDR1 is SGHVS and CDR2 is FQNEAQ. V shed 6 bases and J shed 9 bases, with 23 bases lying between them. There are 16 residues in the CDR3. CDR3 nucleotides: TGTGCCAGCAGTGTCGGACGGCTAGGAAAAGACCGGGAGCTGTTTTTT. Translated, it gives CASSVGRLGKDRELFF.

The rearrangement links TRBV29-1 to TRBJ2-2; 7 bases align to TRBD2. Per the germline V gene, CDR1 is SQVTM and CDR2 is ANQGSEA. CDR3 length: 15 residues. The V gene end was trimmed by 6 bases and the J gene end by 1 base; junction bases not matched to a gene: 8. The CDR3 DNA reads TGCAGCGTGGCGGGACTACCCGGGAACACCGGGGAGCTGTTTTTT. This encodes CSVAGLPGNTGELFF.

The chain combines TRBV30 with TRBJ2-3; D possibly matches TRBD1 or TRBD2 (5 bases each). The germline V and J ends were trimmed by 1 base and 0 bases, with 11 bases remaining between them. Germline V gene lookup returns CDR1 GTSNPN and CDR2 SVGIG (reference sequence). This CDR3 spans 15 amino acids. The CDR3 spells CAWSGGITSTDTQYF. CDR3 bases: TGTGCCTGGAGTGGGGGGATAACTAGCACAGATACGCAGTATTTT. The variable domain in full, with the rest retrieved from reference TRBV30 and TRBJ2-3, is SQTIHQWPATLVQPVGSPLSLECTVEGTSNPNLYWYRQAAGRGLQLLFYSVGIGQISSEVPQNLSASRPQDRQFILSSKKLLLSDSGFYLCAWSGGITSTDTQYFGPGTRLTVL.

The V call is TRBV15, the J call TRBJ2-7; D is undetermined. The V end was cut by 3 bases, the J end by 7 bases, with 10 bases between. Germline loops: CDR1 LNHNV, CDR2 YYDKDF (reference sequence). The CDR3 spans 12 residues. CDR3 sequence reads: CATSRKGKEQYF. The CDR3 DNA is TGTGCCACCAGCAGGAAGGGAAAAGAGCAGTACTTC. Full variable domain (rest looked up from reference TRBV15 and TRBJ2-7): DAMVIQNPRYQVTQFGKPVTLSCSQTLNHNVMYWYQQKSSQAPKLLFHYYDKDFNNEADTPDNFQSRRPNTSFCFLDIRSPGLGDTAMYLCATSRKGKEQYFGPGTRLTVT.

In regard to this clone: Other DNA sequences in the sample encode the same CDR3. The chain links TRBV5-5 to TRBJ1-1; 10 nucleotides line up with TRBD1. The V gene end was trimmed by 3 bases and the J gene end by 1 base; junction bases not matched to a gene: 0. Germline lookup yields CDR1 SGHKS and CDR2 YYEKEE (reference sequence). The CDR3 runs to 14 residues. CDR3 in amino acids: CASSWTGGNTEAFF. The CDR3 DNA sequence: TGTGCCAGCAGCTGGACAGGGGGGAACACTGAAGCTTTCTTT.

The chain combines TRBV9 with TRBJ1-2; 8 positions agree with TRBD1. The CDR3 has 14 amino acids. V lost 3 bases, J lost 7 bases, and 8 bases stayed unmatched. Per germline, CDR1 SGDLS and CDR2 YYNGEE. The CDR3 sequence: CASSASLTGVGYTF. In DNA form, the CDR3 reads TGTGCCAGCAGCGCCAGCTTGACAGGGGTTGGCTACACCTTC.

V is TRBV7-9 and J is TRBJ2-5; D gene ambiguous. The CDR3 is 15 residues long. Germline V gene lookup returns CDR1 SEHNR and CDR2 FQNEAQ (reference sequence). The germline V and J ends were trimmed by 5 bases and 2 bases, with 15 bases remaining between them. CDR3 DNA sequence: TGTGCCAGCAGCCGAATCCCTACTATACAAGAGACCCAGTACTTC. Its translation: CASSRIPTIQETQYF.

This clone came up once. The J gene is TRBJ2-5, the V gene TRBV25-1; D gene ambiguous. The J call is in doubt because the DNA end fits TRBJ2-7 better. Per germline, CDR1 MGHDK and CDR2 SYGVNS. This CDR3 comprises 13 residues. The CDR3 DNA reads as TGTGCCAGCAGTGACCCCTCCTTCTACGAGCAGTACTTC. Encoded protein: CASSDPSFYEQYF.

V usage is TRBV4-1 and J usage is TRBJ1-2; D perhaps matches TRBD1 (5 bases). CDR3 length equals 17 residues. Germline values: CDR1 MGHRA, CDR2 YSYEKL. With 0 bases removed from V and 6 bases from J, the gap between germline ends came to 20 bases. The CDR3 protein is CASSQERTYFLGDGYTF. For the CDR3, the DNA is TGCGCCAGCAGCCAAGAACGGACCTACTTCCTAGGGGATGGCTACACCTTC.

The chain has TRBV5-6 and TRBJ2-7, with unresolved D. V lost 1 base, J lost 5 bases, and 13 bases lay in between. The CDR3 is made up of 14 amino acids. Germline loops: CDR1 SGHDT, CDR2 YYEEEE. The CDR3: CASSLLGLKNEQYF. The CDR3 nucleotides read TGTGCCAGCAGCTTGTTAGGGTTGAAAAACGAGCAGTACTTC.

As regards this clone: The same CDR3 also results from other DNA sequences found in this sample. The chain joins TRBV9 to TRBJ2-7; possible D gene TRBD2, 6 bases. The CDR3 is made up of 15 amino acids. Germline-derived CDR1 and CDR2 are SGDLS and YYNGEE. V was shortened by 0 bases and J by 1 base, with 11 bases between the two germline ends. CDR3: CASSVGGGGSYEQYF. CDR3 in DNA: TGTGCCAGCAGCGTAGGTGGAGGAGGGTCCTACGAGCAGTACTTC.

The chain couples TRBV13 to TRBJ2-1, with D uncertain. Trimming took 2 bases from V and 5 from J, leaving 10 bases between them. This CDR3 has 14 residues. Germline CDR1 PRHDT, CDR2 FYEKMQ (reference sequence). The CDR3 coding sequence is TGTGCCAGCAGCTTAAGTCTCACAGACAATGAGCAGTTCTTC. Its protein is CASSLSLTDNEQFF.

This chain uses TRBV25-1 with TRBJ2-1; D is perhaps TRBD1 or TRBD2 (5 bases each). The CDR3 contains 16 residues. Germline loops: CDR1 MGHDK, CDR2 SYGVNS. V shed 4 bases and J shed 3 bases, with 16 bases lying between them. CDR3 DNA sequence: TGTGCCAGCAGTGTCCCCGAGGGGACCATCTACAATGAGCAGTTCTTC. Its protein is CASSVPEGTIYNEQFF.

This chain links TRBV6-1 with TRBJ2-5, with D maybe TRBD2 (7 bases). The CDR3 consists of 17 residues. Germline CDR1 reads MNHNS; CDR2 reads SASEGT. The V end lost 2 bases, the J end lost 0 bases, and 16 bases lay between the germline ends. DNA for the CDR3: TGTGCCAGCAGTGAATGGTTGGGGGGGCCGCACCAAGAGACCCAGTACTTC. Translated, it gives CASSEWLGGPHQETQYF.

J is TRBJ1-5 and V is TRBV10-3; D is ambiguous. Trimming took 11 bases from V and 2 from J, leaving 28 bases between them. The CDR3 loop spans 18 amino acids. Germline CDR1 reads ENHRY; CDR2 reads SYGVKD. Here the CDR3 DNA reads TGTGCCTCCCGCGGTGACAATTCGATTCGAAGCGGCAATCAGCCCCAGCATTTT. This encodes CASRGDNSIRSGNQPQHF.

The chain carries TRBV5-4 and TRBJ1-2; the D gene is possibly TRBD1 (5 bases). The V end lost 3 bases, the J end lost 6 bases, and 18 bases lay between the germline ends. The CDR3 has 15 residues. Germline V gene data show CDR1 as SGHNT and CDR2 as YYREEE (reference sequence). CDR3 in amino acids: CASSSNHGTADGYTF. As DNA, the CDR3 is TGTGCCAGCAGCTCCAATCATGGGACCGCGGATGGCTACACCTTC.

This chain uses TRBV5-4 with TRBJ2-7; a possible D gene is TRBD2 (5 bases). The CDR3 consists of 13 residues. Germline loops: CDR1 SGHNT, CDR2 YYREEE (reference sequence). Trimming stripped 7 bases from V and 5 bases from J, with 16 bases between. This chain's CDR3 is CASATDPRDEQYF. In DNA, the CDR3 is TGTGCCAGCGCTACTGACCCGAGGGACGAGCAGTACTTC.

CDR3 amino acids: CASSPQGHFNEKLFF. DNA of the CDR3: TGTGCCAGCAGCCCTCAGGGTCACTTTAATGAAAAACTGTTTTTT. V is TRBV9 and J is TRBJ1-4; D is possibly TRBD1 (5 bases). The V and J ends lost 4 bases and 4 bases respectively, with 14 bases between them. CDR3 size: 15 residues. Per germline, CDR1 SGDLS and CDR2 YYNGEE.

This clone was recorded once. J is TRBJ2-7 and V is TRBV4-3; 7 nucleotides agree with TRBD2. The germline V gene has CDR1 LGHNA and CDR2 YSLEER. Trimming at V came to 5 bases and at J to 3 bases, leaving 13 bases not matched to a gene. The CDR3 runs to 16 residues. CDR3 loop: CASSRTRGDPYYEQYF. The CDR3 nucleotides read TGCGCCAGCAGCAGGACTAGGGGAGATCCTTACTACGAGCAGTACTTC.

The genes are TRBV9 and TRBJ1-2; D is undetermined. The CDR3 totals 12 residues. Germline loops: CDR1 SGDLS, CDR2 YYNGEE. With 3 bases removed from V and 10 bases from J, the gap between germline ends came to 13 bases. The CDR3 nucleotides read TGTGCCAGCAGCGACGGGAGTCACTTCTACACCTTC. This gives the protein CASSDGSHFYTF.

This clone was recorded only once. The chain is built from TRBV27 and TRBJ1-3, with unresolved D. CDR3 length: 14 residues. Looked up from germline, CDR1 is MNHEY and CDR2 is SMNVEV (reference sequence). Trimming removed 5 bases from V and 4 bases from J, with 12 bases in between. This CDR3 is CASSPREYGNTIYF. The CDR3 region has the DNA TGTGCCAGCAGTCCAAGGGAATACGGAAACACCATATATTTT.

V is TRBV5-6 and J is TRBJ2-7, with D hard to call. Trimming removed 0 bases at V and 7 bases at J, with 8 bases between. Per germline, CDR1 SGHDT and CDR2 YYEEEE. There are 12 residues in the CDR3. CDR3 DNA sequence: TGTGCCAGCAGCTTGGTGGGGATAGAGCAGTACTTC. Its protein is CASSLVGIEQYF.

V is TRBV27 and J is TRBJ2-7; TRBD1 agrees at 9 bases. The CDR3 loop spans 15 amino acids. Per the germline V gene, CDR1 is MNHEY and CDR2 is SMNVEV (reference sequence). V was clipped by 6 bases and J by 3 bases; unmatched bases: 9. CDR3 in amino acids: CASRWLSTGGYEQYF. DNA of the CDR3: TGTGCCAGCAGGTGGCTATCGACAGGGGGCTACGAGCAGTACTTC.